This T cell receptor (beta chain) comes out of a study of blood T cell repertoires in COVID-19 (dated by TCRdb to the early 2020s). Background on the whole study: The collaborator samples originated in the United States, Italy and Spain and spanned the acute and convalescent phases of COVID-19. The samples were drawn from two sources: the first 160 participants of the ongoing ImmuneRACE study, and 1,000 to 1,500 subjects contributed by 6 global collaborators. HLA class I and class II types, where available, came from metadata supplied by the sample provider rather than from assay-based typing. The prospective study material was composed of cDNA or gDNA derived from T cells, B-cell-depleted T cells, or PBMCs. A freely available public database, intended as a resource for researchers studying the immune response to SARS-CoV-2, is where the repertoires were released. Nearly every sample came with metadata listing a de-identified subject ID, COVID-19 status, age in years and sex. Deeply sampled blood TCRbeta repertoires from subjects exposed to, actively infected with, or recovered from COVID-19 were included in the dataset.

The immunoSEQ Assay, a bias-controlled multiplex PCR, was used to amplify TCRbeta CDR3 regions from genomic DNA. The paper's processing steps were these. The number of nucleated cells in each sample was estimated from the amplification of reference gene primers within the assay. To quantify the absolute abundance of each unique TCRbeta CDR3 rearrangement, sequence reads were collapsed and filtered. For each sample, productive Simpson clonality was calculated as the square root of Simpson's diversity index over productive rearrangements. In its TCRdb copy, this immuneACCESS table keeps in-frame sequences only and misses some clones. Where compared with another copy, unresolved V genes explain less than half of these, and the others have no known cause. The V and J calls and clone size were taken over from that table, and D and trimming were inferred from the DNA. The sample records roughly 200,000 clones, around 83% of which are singletons. 3% to 3.5% of the sample goes to the ten largest clones.

Enrolling through a virtual design, the prospective study's participants ranged in age from roughly 18 to 100 years and lived across roughly 23 United States geographic areas. Cohort assignment in the prospective study relied on participant-reported clinical history from a screening survey and a study questionnaire. Exposed participants were defined as having been in contact with someone with a PCR-confirmed or clinician-diagnosed COVID-19 case within 2 weeks of study entry. Each participant in the prospective study had whole blood, serum and a nasopharyngeal or oropharyngeal swab collected by mobile phlebotomists. Additional blood draws and questionnaires over a 2-month period could optionally be provided by prospective study participants. Prospective study blood samples were shipped either frozen or at room temperature before DNA extraction. The research as a whole found: Clinical and demographic metadata were provided uncurated, with the amount varying by source and participant.

Points on this clone: Its antigen is currently not known. No per-base quality is available; no much larger clone lies one base away.

The V end gives up 7 bases and the J end 6 bases, leaving 11 bases in the junction not matched to a gene. Including the terminal cysteine and phenylalanine, the CDR3 comprises 14 residues. Kept here is only the CDR3 DNA, which spans 42 bases and is read in frame from base 1. The germline V gene specifies SGHRS as CDR1 and YFSETQ as CDR2. Sequenced sample: PBMCs or T cells enriched from blood (not recorded which). The sequence was obtained from a woman aged 25 to 39 who had been exposed to COVID-19. Rearrangement joined TRBV5-1 to TRBJ2-7; 9 middle bases align to TRBD1. The CDR3 protein sequence reads: CASCPRDRDLEQYF. The nucleotides are TGCGCCAGCTGCCCCCGGGACAGGGACCTCGAGCAGTACTTC.